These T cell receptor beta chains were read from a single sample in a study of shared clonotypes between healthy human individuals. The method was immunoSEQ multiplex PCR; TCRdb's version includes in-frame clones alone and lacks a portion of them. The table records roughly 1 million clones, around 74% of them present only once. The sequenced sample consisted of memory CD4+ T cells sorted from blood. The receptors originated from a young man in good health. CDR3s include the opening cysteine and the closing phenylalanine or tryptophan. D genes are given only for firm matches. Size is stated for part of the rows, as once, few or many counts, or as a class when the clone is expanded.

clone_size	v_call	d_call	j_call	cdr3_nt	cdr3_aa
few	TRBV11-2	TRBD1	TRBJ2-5	TGTGCCAGCAGCCCCGGGACAGGACTCCAAGAGACCCAGTACTTC	CASSPGTGLQETQYF
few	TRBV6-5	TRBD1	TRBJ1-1	TGTGCCAGCTCGGGACAGCTGCGCACTGAAGCTTTCTTT	CASSGQLRTEAFF
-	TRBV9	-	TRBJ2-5	TGTGCCAGCAGCGTAGCAGGGTTACAAGAGACCCAGTACTTC	CASSVAGLQETQYF
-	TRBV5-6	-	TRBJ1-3	TGTGCCAGCAGCTTGGGACAGGTGGCTGGAAACACCATATATTTT	CASSLGQVAGNTIYF
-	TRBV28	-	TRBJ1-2	TGTGCCAGCAGCTCTATTGGCTACACCTTC	CASSSIGYTF
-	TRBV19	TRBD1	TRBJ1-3	TGTGCCAGTAGTGCAAGGGACAGCCTCTACTTCAACTCTGGAAACACCATATATTTT	CASSARDSLYFNSGNTIYF
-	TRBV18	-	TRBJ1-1	TGTGCCAGCTCACCAAGGTTGGTGACTGAAGCTTTCTTT	CASSPRLVTEAFF
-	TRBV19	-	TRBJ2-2	TGTGCCAGTCACAGGAGAAACACCGGGGAGCTGTTTTTT	CASHRRNTGELFF
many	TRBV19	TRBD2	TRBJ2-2	TGTGCCAGTAGTATTGGGCTAGCGGGGACCGGGGAGCTGTTTTTT	CASSIGLAGTGELFF
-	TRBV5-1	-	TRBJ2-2	TGCGCCAGCGCATTTAGCGGACCGAACACCGGGGAGCTGTTTTTT	CASAFSGPNTGELFF
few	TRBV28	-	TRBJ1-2	TGTGCCAGCAGTTTACTCCAGGGCACAACTTACACCTTC	CASSLLQGTTYTF
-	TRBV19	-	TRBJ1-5	TGTGCCAGTAGTAATGCTGACTATCAGCCCCAGCATTTT	CASSNADYQPQHF
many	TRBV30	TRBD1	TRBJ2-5	TGTGCCTGGAGTTCCGGACAGGGAACTTTAGAAGAGACCCAGTACTTC	CAWSSGQGTLEETQYF
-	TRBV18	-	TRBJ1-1	TGTGCCAGCTCACTTGGACAGATCGGAATGAACACTGAAGCTTTCTTT	CASSLGQIGMNTEAFF
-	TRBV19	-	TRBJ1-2	TGTGCCCCCTCGGGTGAGCGGGGCGGAGGCTATGGCTACACCTTC	CAPSGERGGGYGYTF
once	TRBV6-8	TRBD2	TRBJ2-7	TGTGCCAACGCCGGGACTAGCGGGAGGGGGTCCTACGAGCAGTACTTC	CANAGTSGRGSYEQYF
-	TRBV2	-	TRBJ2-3	TGTGCCAGCAGTGGGTACCACACAGATACGCAGTATTTT	CASSGYHTDTQYF
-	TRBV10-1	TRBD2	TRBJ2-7	TGCGCCAGCAGTGAGGTCGGGAGGGTAGGCGAGCAGTACTTC	CASSEVGRVGEQYF
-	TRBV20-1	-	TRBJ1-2	TGCAGTGCTCAAAATAATGGCTACACCTTC	CSAQNNGYTF
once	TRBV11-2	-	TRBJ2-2	TGTGCCAGCAGCCCAGGGGCTTCTCGAGGCACCGGGGAGCTGTTTTTT	CASSPGASRGTGELFF
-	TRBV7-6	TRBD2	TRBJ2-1	TGTGCCAGCAGCTTAGCGCTCGGGGGGAGAACCTACAATGAGCAGTTCTTC	CASSLALGGRTYNEQFF
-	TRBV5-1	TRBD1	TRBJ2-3	TGCGCCAGCAGCTTGGGACAGGGATACACAGATACGCAGTATTTT	CASSLGQGYTDTQYF
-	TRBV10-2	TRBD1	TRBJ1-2	TGCGCCAGCAGTCAGGACAGGGGCCCGAACTATGGCTACACCTTC	CASSQDRGPNYGYTF
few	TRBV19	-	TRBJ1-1	TGTGCCAGTAGTATAGAGAAACAGTTCGTGAACACTGAAGCTTTCTTT	CASSIEKQFVNTEAFF
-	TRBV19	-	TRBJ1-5	TGTGCCAGTAGCTCCGCCAGGGTACGGAATCAGCCCCAGCATTTT	CASSSARVRNQPQHF
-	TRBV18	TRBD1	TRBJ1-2	TGTGCCAGCTCACCACAGGAGGGGGCGAACTATGGCTACACCTTC	CASSPQEGANYGYTF
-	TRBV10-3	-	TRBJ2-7	TGTGCCATCAGTGGTTCGATATACGAGCAGTACTTC	CAISGSIYEQYF
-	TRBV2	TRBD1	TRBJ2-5	TGTGCCAGCAGCAGGACAGGGGAGTCGGGGACCCAGTACTTC	CASSRTGESGTQYF
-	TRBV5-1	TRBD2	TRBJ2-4	TGCGCCAGCAGCTGGGGGAGGGACCCCTTCGGCATTCAGTACTTC	CASSWGRDPFGIQYF
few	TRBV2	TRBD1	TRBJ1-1	TGTGCCAGCGATAGACAGGGCGATGAAGCTTTCTTT	CASDRQGDEAFF
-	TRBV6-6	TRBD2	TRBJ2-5	TGTGCCAGCAGGGGCGGGAGGGCCCAAGAGACCCAGTACTTC	CASRGGRAQETQYF
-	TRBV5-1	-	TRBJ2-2	TGCGCCAGCAGCTTAACATCCACCGGGGCCGGGGAGCTGTTTTTT	CASSLTSTGAGELFF
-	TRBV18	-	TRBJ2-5	TGTGCCAGCTCACCACCAGGACTTAACCTCCAAGAGACCCAGTACTTC	CASSPPGLNLQETQYF
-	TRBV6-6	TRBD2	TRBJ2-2	TGTGCCAGCATTCGACGGACTAGCGGGAGCACCGGGGAGCTGTTTTTT	CASIRRTSGSTGELFF
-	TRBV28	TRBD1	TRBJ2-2	TGTGCCAGCACCGGATTCTGGACAGGATCGAACACCGGGGAGCTGTTTTTT	CASTGFWTGSNTGELFF
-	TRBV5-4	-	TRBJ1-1	TGTGCCAGCAGCTTGAGACGGGACGGTCTTGAAGCTTTCTTT	CASSLRRDGLEAFF
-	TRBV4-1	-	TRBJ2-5	TGCGCCAGCAGCCAAGCAACGCTGGGGTTCGCGCCACAAGAGACCCAGTACTTC	CASSQATLGFAPQETQYF
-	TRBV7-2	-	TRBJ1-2	TGTGCCAGCAGCCGGGGGACACAGTATGGCTACACCTTC	CASSRGTQYGYTF
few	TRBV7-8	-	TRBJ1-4	TGTGCCAGCAGCTTAAAGGCGTGGCAACCTAATGAAAAACTGTTTTTT	CASSLKAWQPNEKLFF
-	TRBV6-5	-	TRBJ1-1	TGTGCCAGCAGTTACGGGGGACAAGCGAACACTGAAGCTTTCTTT	CASSYGGQANTEAFF
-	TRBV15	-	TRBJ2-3	TGTGCCACCAGCAGAGTGGCCAGCACAGATACGCAGTATTTT	CATSRVASTDTQYF
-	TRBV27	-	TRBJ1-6	TGTGCCAGCAGTTTATCGGGGACCTGGGATTCACCCCTCCACTTT	CASSLSGTWDSPLHF
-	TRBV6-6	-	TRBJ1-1	TGTGCCAGCAGATACCTAGAGGCCATTGAAGCTTTCTTT	CASRYLEAIEAFF
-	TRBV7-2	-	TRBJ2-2	TGTGCCAGCAGCTTAAGTTCAGGGACCAAGAACACCGGGGAGCTGTTTTTT	CASSLSSGTKNTGELFF
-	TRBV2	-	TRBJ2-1	TGTGCCACCACAGCCAAACTCTACAATGAGCAGTTCTTC	CATTAKLYNEQFF
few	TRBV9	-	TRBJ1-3	TGTGCCAGCAGCGTAGGGAGGGGGACGGGAAACACCATATATTTT	CASSVGRGTGNTIYF
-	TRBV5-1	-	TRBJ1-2	TGCGCCAGCAATACAGGGAAACCCTATGGCTACACCTTC	CASNTGKPYGYTF
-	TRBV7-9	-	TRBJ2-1	TGTGCCAGCAGCTTTGACCCGAATGAGCAGTTCTTC	CASSFDPNEQFF
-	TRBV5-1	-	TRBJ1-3	TGCGCCAGCCACCCTGGGACTTACCTGAGCTCTGGAAACACCATATATTTT	CASHPGTYLSSGNTIYF
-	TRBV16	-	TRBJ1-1	TGTGCCAGCAGCCCCCCAGGCAGGGCCCTGAACACTGAAGCTTTCTTT	CASSPPGRALNTEAFF
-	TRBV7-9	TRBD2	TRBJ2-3	TGTGCCAGCAGCTTAGGACTAGCGGGGGGCACAGATACGCAGTATTTT	CASSLGLAGGTDTQYF
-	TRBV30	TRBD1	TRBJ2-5	TGTGCCTGGAGTGTAGGGGGCAAGACTCAAGAGACCCAGTACTTC	CAWSVGGKTQETQYF